Below, 4 T cell receptor beta chains from the same sample are listed, as sequenced in a study of blood T cell repertoires in COVID-19. TCRdb keeps only in-frame clones here, not all; method: immunoSEQ multiplex PCR. The sample has about 180,000 clones, about four fifths seen once. The sequenced material came from peripheral blood. The receptors shown here come from a young man with active or convalescent COVID-19.

This chain's CDR3 is CASSQRTGSWETQYF. CDR3 DNA sequence: TGTGCCAGCAGCCAGAGGACAGGCAGTTGGGAGACCCAGTACTTC. The gene calls are TRBV14 and TRBJ2-5; 7 nucleotides agree with TRBD1. Germline CDR1 SGHDN, CDR2 FVKESK. V lost 3 bases and J lost 5; bases outside the gene matches: 9. This CDR3 contains 15 residues. Combining the CDR3 with reference TRBV14 and TRBJ2-5 gives the whole variable domain EAGVTQFPSHSVIEKGQTVTLRCDPISGHDNLYWYRRVMGKEIKFLLHFVKESKQDESGMPNNRFLAERTGGTYSTLKVQPAELEDSGVYFCASSQRTGSWETQYFGPGTRLLVL.

This clone has only one observation. The rearrangement joins TRBV20-1 to TRBJ2-7; the D gene is possibly TRBD2 (6 bases). This CDR3 spans 11 amino acids. Germline V gives CDR1 DFQATT, CDR2 SNEGSKA (reference sequence). Between the trimmed V and J ends, which lost 6 bases and 6 bases, there was a span of 12 bases. The CDR3, as DNA: TGCAGTGCAAGACTAGTTTCCGAGCAGTACTTC. This sequence encodes CSARLVSEQYF.

The chain has TRBV30 and TRBJ2-3; unclear D gene. The germline CDR1 and CDR2 sequences are GTSNPN and SVGIG (reference sequence). Trimming left V 5 bases short and J 0 bases short, with 18 bases between. This CDR3 spans 16 amino acids. CDR3 in amino acids: CAWYTPAETSTDTQYF. The CDR3 coding sequence is TGTGCCTGGTACACCCCGGCAGAGACTAGCACAGATACGCAGTATTTT.

This clone was counted a single time. The chain recombines TRBV18 with TRBJ2-7, with D tentatively TRBD2 (6 bases). Trimming removed 2 bases at V and 2 bases at J, with 10 bases between. The CDR3 length is 14 residues. Germline V gene sequence: CDR1 KGHSH, CDR2 LQKENI. In DNA form, the CDR3 reads TGTGCCAGCTCACCAGCTAGCGTACCCTACGAGCAGTACTTC. Translating gives CASSPASVPYEQYF.